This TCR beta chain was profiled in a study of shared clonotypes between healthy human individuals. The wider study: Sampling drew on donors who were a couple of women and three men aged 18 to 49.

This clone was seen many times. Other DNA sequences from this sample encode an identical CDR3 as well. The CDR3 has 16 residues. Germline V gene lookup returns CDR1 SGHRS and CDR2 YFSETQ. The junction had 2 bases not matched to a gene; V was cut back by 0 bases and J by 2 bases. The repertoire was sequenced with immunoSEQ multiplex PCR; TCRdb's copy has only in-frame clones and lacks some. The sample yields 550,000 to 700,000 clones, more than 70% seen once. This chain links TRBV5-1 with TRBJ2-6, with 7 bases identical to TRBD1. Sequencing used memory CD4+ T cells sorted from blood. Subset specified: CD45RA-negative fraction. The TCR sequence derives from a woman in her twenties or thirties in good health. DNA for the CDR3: TGCGCCAGCAGCTTGGAAACAGGGGCTGGGGCCAACGTCCTGACTTTC. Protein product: CASSLETGAGANVLTF.